This TCR beta chain was sequenced for a study of regulatory T cells in long-lasting Graves disease. Study-wide context: The study enrolled newly diagnosed Graves' patients on antithyroid drugs under 3 months.

Time point specified: newly diagnosed GD, antithyroid drugs for less than 3 months. The authors made the TCR library using RNA they extracted from PBMCs. Tubes containing EDTA received approximately 9 milliliters of drawn peripheral blood. Study results and caveats: Whereas 966 public clonotypes were shared by new patients, persistent patients shared more, at roughly 3,000. With persistent disease, TRBV28, TRBJ1-2 and TRBJ2-5 were the favored segments.

Concerning this clonotype itself: Its antigen is undetermined.

The TCR beta library used iRepertoire HTBI primers with Arm-PCR amplification of CDR3. MiXCR, run by TCRdb on the multiplex PCR reads, gives a single entry per CDR3 protein. The table shows about 530,000 distinct CDR3 sequences, with about 16% occurring only once. The CDR3 contains 15 residues. Per germline, CDR1 SGHNT and CDR2 YYREEE (reference sequence). The V end was cut by 5 bases, the J end by 3 bases, with 14 bases between. The same sample was also studied in work on T cells in Graves' hyperthyroidism and ophthalmopathy.

Sample: peripheral blood mononuclear cells (PBMCs), taken at new diagnosis, from a patient treated with antithyroid drugs. The chain has TRBV5-4 and TRBJ2-2, with D perhaps TRBD1 (7 bases). This TCR was recovered from a woman aged 35 to 59 with Graves disease. The CDR3 sequence: CASRDDREDTGELFF. The CDR3 DNA reads TGTGCCAGCAGGGACGACAGGGAGGACACCGGGGAGCTGTTTTTT.